This T cell receptor (beta chain) was obtained from a study of T-cell memory formation after mild COVID-19. Trimming took 0 bases from V and 1 from J, leaving 20 bases between them. The CDR3 contains 19 residues. Per the germline V gene, CDR1 is LGHNA and CDR2 is YSLEER. TCRdb re-analysed the 5' RACE reads in MiXCR, keeping a single row per CDR3 protein. The sample lists roughly 86,000 distinct CDR3 sequences; about 13% were seen once. Sequenced input: PBMCs or a T cell subset sorted from them (not recorded which). The clonotype was recovered from an adult woman who had mild COVID-19 (a few samples of this study predate the infection). Cell type and time point are not known. The chain has TRBV4-3 and TRBJ2-3; D unclear. CDR3 DNA: TGCGCCAGCAGCCAAGATCAATGGGGATACAGTTCTCGCACAGATACGCAGTATTTT. The encoded protein is CASSQDQWGYSSRTDTQYF.